These T cell receptor beta chains were read from a single sample in a study of T-cell memory formation after mild COVID-19. MiXCR, applied by TCRdb to the 5' RACE reads, yields one record per CDR3 protein. The sample carries approximately 480,000 distinct CDR3 sequences, approximately 18% recorded once. Material: PBMCs or a T cell subset sorted from them (not recorded which). All receptors derive from an adult woman who had mild COVID-19 (a few samples of this study predate the infection). Cell type and time point are not known. Each CDR3 is given without its conserved first and last residue. Fields, in order: V gene, J gene, clone size, CDR3 protein. Not all rows give a size; the values are once, few, many and, for expanded clones, a class.

TRBV15	TRBJ2-3	-	ATSRPIGLAGITDTQY
TRBV24-1	TRBJ2-6	many	ATSDQRDRAGANVLT
TRBV7-9	TRBJ2-1	-	ASSSPPGRTRNEQF
TRBV4-1	TRBJ2-1	few	ASSQDVGPGGYNEQF
TRBV5-4	TRBJ1-1	few	ASSLLAATEAF
TRBV12-3/TRBV12-4	TRBJ2-3	few	ASRTGQGIGDTQY
TRBV20-1	TRBJ1-2	-	SARGLGVAGRSGGYT
TRBV29-1	TRBJ2-7	-	SVAMYAGSGYEQY
TRBV19	TRBJ2-1	-	ASSIRAATGNEQF
TRBV6-2/TRBV6-3	TRBJ1-1	many	ASRLGQGAF
TRBV12-3/TRBV12-4	TRBJ2-3	few	ASSLRGGDTQY
TRBV7-9	TRBJ2-2	few	ASSSTGATNTGELF
TRBV7-3	TRBJ2-2	few	ASSELAGGFGELF
TRBV3-1	TRBJ2-5	-	ASSQGGRLGTQY
TRBV7-2	TRBJ2-7	-	ASSLGQRSPTYEQY
TRBV20-1	TRBJ2-3	few	SASLAGSTDTQY
TRBV3-1	TRBJ2-4	few	ASSRHLGTALDIQY
TRBV7-6	TRBJ2-5	many	ASSLGQAETQY
TRBV12-3/TRBV12-4	TRBJ1-1	-	ASRPGTGANTEAF
TRBV5-1	TRBJ2-3	-	ASSFTGTAPDTQY